This T cell receptor (beta chain) is from a study of T cells after somatic rescue of genetic block. Clones were read by immunoSEQ multiplex PCR, and TCRdb kept only the in-frame ones, dropping some. The table shows approximately 100,000 clones, with approximately 90% occurring only once. Germline lookup yields CDR1 SNHLY and CDR2 FYNNEI. V gave up 6 bases and J gave up 2 bases; unmatched junction bases: 10. The CDR3 spans 15 residues. What was sequenced was peripheral blood mononuclear cells (PBMCs). The gene calls are TRBV2 and TRBJ2-7; 7 nucleotides align to TRBD1. This TCR was recovered from a woman aged 18 to 35. The CDR3 region has the DNA TGTGCCAGCAGCGTGACAGGGCCCAGGACCTACGAGCAGTACTTC. Protein sequence: CASSVTGPRTYEQYF.